The next 9 T cell receptor beta chains were all read from a single sample in a study of T-cell reconstitution after alpha-beta-depleted transplantation in children. TCRbeta library preparation incorporated unique molecular identifiers. TCRdb re-analysed the PCR reads in MiXCR, keeping a single row per CDR3 protein. The sample holds about 91,000 distinct CDR3 sequences, roughly 8.3% seen once. The source material was PBMCs from the stem cell graft donor, sampled from the stem cell graft. The receptors stem from a human donor who donated a stem cell graft to a child with congenital amegakaryocytic thrombocytopenia.

Ten or more counts support this clonotype. This chain uses TRBV12-3 or TRBV12-4 with TRBJ1-4, with 8 bases aligning to TRBD1. V trimming: 5 bases; J trimming: 8 bases; junction bases outside the gene matches: 16. The CDR3 runs to 17 residues. The CDR3 nucleotides read TGTGCCAGCAGTCTTAACAGGGGACAGGTAATCACGGAAAAACTGTTTTTT. Protein sequence: CASSLNRGQVITEKLFF.

This clonotype was picked up many times. V gene TRBV12-3 or TRBV12-4 combines with J gene TRBJ2-1; D gene unclear. Trimming cost V 0 bases and J 5 bases, with 8 bases left between them. The CDR3 runs to 14 residues. The CDR3 region has the DNA TGTGCCAGCAGTTTAGCCGCTGGGGACAATGAGCAGTTCTTC. Residues: CASSLAAGDNEQFF.

This clonotype was recorded a few times. This could be a read error, since a much larger clone is one nucleotide away. This sequence joins TRBV12-3 or TRBV12-4 and TRBJ1-2; D unclear. With 2 bases removed from V and 12 bases from J, the gap between germline ends came to 13 bases. This CDR3 region has 12 residues. This chain's CDR3 is CASSLYFRGDTF. The DNA of the CDR3 is TGTGCCAGCAGTTTATACTTTCGCGGGGACACCTTC.

In its sample, this clonotype was seen many times. The chain recombines TRBV28 with TRBJ1-2, with TRBD1 matching 11 bases. The length of the CDR3 is 15 residues. Germline V gene data show CDR1 as MDHEN and CDR2 as SYDVKM. V shed 5 bases, J shed 10 bases, and the junction held 12 bases outside the gene matches. The CDR3 sequence: CASSPDRGREFLYTF. Here the CDR3 DNA reads TGTGCCAGCAGTCCGGACAGGGGGCGAGAATTTCTCTACACCTTC.

At least ten counts were recorded for this clonotype. This chain connects TRBV3-1 to TRBJ2-3; TRBD2 aligns across 10 bases. Germline V CDR1 and CDR2: LGHDT, YNNKEL (reference sequence). The CDR3 consists of 16 residues. V trimming: 4 bases; J trimming: 1 base; junction bases outside the gene matches: 5. The CDR3 loop is CASSLRTSGGTDTQYF. In DNA form, the CDR3 reads TGTGCCAGCAGCCTACGCACTAGCGGGGGCACAGATACGCAGTATTTT.

The chain employs TRBV30 and TRBJ2-1; the D gene is possibly TRBD1 (6 bases). The CDR3 has 14 amino acids. Germline V gene lookup returns CDR1 GTSNPN and CDR2 SVGIG (reference sequence). The ends were cut back, 0 bases at V and 3 bases at J, with 9 bases in the middle. The CDR3 here is CAWSVWDNYNEQFF. The CDR3 region has the DNA TGTGCCTGGAGTGTATGGGACAACTACAATGAGCAGTTCTTC.

This clonotype was counted many times. V usage is TRBV28 and J usage is TRBJ2-1, with a possible D match to TRBD2 (6 bases). CDR3 size: 19 residues. V dropped 2 bases and J dropped 0 bases, with 20 bases sitting between them. Germline values: CDR1 MDHEN, CDR2 SYDVKM. The DNA for the CDR3 is TGTGCCAGCAGTTTAGCCGGGACTTTACGATACGACTCCTACAATGAGCAGTTCTTC. It encodes CASSLAGTLRYDSYNEQFF.

Ten or more counts support this clonotype. This chain's CDR3 is CSARDFVRGGLGTEAFF. Written as DNA, the CDR3 is TGCAGTGCTAGAGATTTTGTAAGGGGGGGGCTCGGAACTGAAGCTTTCTTT. This chain joins TRBV20-1 and TRBJ1-1; TRBD1 is a possible D gene (6 bases). Looked up from germline, CDR1 is DFQATT and CDR2 is SNEGSKA (reference sequence). V lost 0 bases and J 5 bases, leaving 22 bases between the germline ends. This CDR3 is 17 amino acids long.

This clonotype came up many times. V is TRBV7-2 and J is TRBJ2-2; TRBD2 agrees at 10 bases. The CDR3 is 16 residues long. The germline V gene has CDR1 SGHTA and CDR2 FQGNSA. V lost 5 bases and J lost 1; bases outside the gene matches: 4. The CDR3 DNA reads TGTGCCAGCAGCCCGTGGACTAGCGGGAACACCGGGGAGCTGTTTTTT. It encodes CASSPWTSGNTGELFF.